This TCR beta chain originates from a study of T cell responses to AZD1222 COVID-19 vaccine. Method: immunoSEQ multiplex PCR; TCRdb's copy keeps in-frame clones and lacks some. Found here are fewer than 250,000 clones, about 92% of them singletons; the top ten hold 1%. Notes on this clone: Its cognate antigen is unknown.

Study-wide results and limits: At baseline, seropositivity was found in only a handful of AZD1222 recipients. Repertoires were collected only later (after the peak T cell response had occurred).

V was pared by 10 bases and J by 0 bases, with 15 bases between. The length of the CDR3 is 15 residues. Germline values: CDR1 MNHEY, CDR2 SMNVEV (reference sequence). The source was peripheral blood, collected on day 0 of MenACWY control vaccination. The TCR comes from an adult in good health. The rearrangement uses TRBV27 and TRBJ1-4; D is possibly TRBD1 (6 bases). CDR3 region: CAIGTGPATNEKLFF. Written as DNA, the CDR3 is TGTGCCATCGGAACAGGGCCAGCAACTAATGAAAAACTGTTTTTT.